This entry describes one T cell receptor beta chain. Its antigen is still unknown. This CDR3 region has 13 residues. CDR1 and CDR2 (germline): SGHTA, FQGNSA. Trimming left V 1 base short and J 8 bases short, with 11 bases between. The data derive from a study of early T cells in non-severe SARS-CoV-2 infection. TCRdb processed the 5' RACE reads anew with MiXCR; each CDR3 protein has one entry. The repertoire holds tens of thousands of distinct CDR3 sequences, with more than 10% as singletons. General study points: VDJdb matching, biased toward anti-spike CD8 responses, missed private and CD4 specificities.

The sequence was obtained from an adult who was a healthcare worker with PCR-confirmed SARS-CoV-2 infection or an uninfected control (not recorded which). The V and J genes are TRBV7-2 and TRBJ1-2, with D hard to call. The sequenced material came from whole blood. The DNA for the CDR3 is TGTGCCAGCAGCTTAGTAACGGTTGAAGGCTACACCTTC. Protein: CASSLVTVEGYTF.